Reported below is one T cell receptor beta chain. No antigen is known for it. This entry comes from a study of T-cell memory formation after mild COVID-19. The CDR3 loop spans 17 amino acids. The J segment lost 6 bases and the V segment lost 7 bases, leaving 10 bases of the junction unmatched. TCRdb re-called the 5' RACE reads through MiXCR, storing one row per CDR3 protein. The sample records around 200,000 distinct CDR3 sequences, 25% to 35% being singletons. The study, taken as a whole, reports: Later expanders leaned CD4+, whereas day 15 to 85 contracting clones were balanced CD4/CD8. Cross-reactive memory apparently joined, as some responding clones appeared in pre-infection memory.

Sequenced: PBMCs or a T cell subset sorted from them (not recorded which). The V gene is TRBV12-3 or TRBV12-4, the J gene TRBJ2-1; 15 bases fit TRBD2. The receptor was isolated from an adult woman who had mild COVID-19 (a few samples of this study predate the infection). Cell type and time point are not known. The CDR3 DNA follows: TGTGCCAGCACTCGGACTAGCGGGGGGGCCTTAGGCAATGAGCAGTTCTTC. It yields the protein CASTRTSGGALGNEQFF.